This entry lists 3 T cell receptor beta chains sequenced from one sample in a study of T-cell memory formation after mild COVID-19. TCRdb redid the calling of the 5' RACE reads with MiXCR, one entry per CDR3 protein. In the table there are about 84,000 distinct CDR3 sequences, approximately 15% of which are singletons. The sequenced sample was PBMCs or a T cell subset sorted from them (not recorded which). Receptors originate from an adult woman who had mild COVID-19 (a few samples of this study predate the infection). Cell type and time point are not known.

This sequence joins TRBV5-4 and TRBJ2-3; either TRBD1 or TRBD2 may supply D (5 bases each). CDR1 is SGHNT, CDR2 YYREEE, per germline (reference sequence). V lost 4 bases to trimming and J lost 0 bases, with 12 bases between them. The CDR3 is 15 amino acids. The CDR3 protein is CASSPGRHSTDTQYF. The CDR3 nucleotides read TGTGCCAGCAGCCCGGGACGCCACAGCACAGATACGCAGTATTTT.

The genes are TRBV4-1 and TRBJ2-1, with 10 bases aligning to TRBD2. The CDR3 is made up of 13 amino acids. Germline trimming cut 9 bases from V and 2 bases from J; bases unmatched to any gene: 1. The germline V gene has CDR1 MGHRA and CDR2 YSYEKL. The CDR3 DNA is TGCGCCAGTGGGACTAGCGCCTACAATGAGCAGTTCTTC. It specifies CASGTSAYNEQFF.

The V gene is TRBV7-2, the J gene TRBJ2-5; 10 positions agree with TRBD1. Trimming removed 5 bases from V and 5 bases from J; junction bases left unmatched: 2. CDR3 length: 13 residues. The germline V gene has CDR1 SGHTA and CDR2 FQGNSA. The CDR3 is CASSKGQGETQYF. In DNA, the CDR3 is TGTGCCAGCAGCAAGGGACAGGGGGAGACCCAGTACTTC.